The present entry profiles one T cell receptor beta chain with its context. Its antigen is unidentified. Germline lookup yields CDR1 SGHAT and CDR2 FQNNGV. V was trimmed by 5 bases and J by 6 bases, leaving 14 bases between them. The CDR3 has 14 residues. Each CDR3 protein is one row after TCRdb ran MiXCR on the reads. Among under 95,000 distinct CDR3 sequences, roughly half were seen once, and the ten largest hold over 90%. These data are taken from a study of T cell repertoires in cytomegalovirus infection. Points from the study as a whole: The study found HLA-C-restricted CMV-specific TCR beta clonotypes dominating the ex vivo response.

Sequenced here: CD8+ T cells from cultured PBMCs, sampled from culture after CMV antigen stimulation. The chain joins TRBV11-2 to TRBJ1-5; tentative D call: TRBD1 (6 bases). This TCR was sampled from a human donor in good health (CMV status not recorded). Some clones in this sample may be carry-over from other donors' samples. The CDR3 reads CASSRGGSGQPQHF. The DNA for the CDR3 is TGTGCCAGCAGCCGAGGGGGGAGCGGTCAGCCCCAGCATTTT. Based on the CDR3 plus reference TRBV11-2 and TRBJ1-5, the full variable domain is EAGVAQSPRYKIIEKRQSVAFWCNPISGHATLYWYQQILGQGPKLLIQFQNNGVVDDSQLPKDRFSAERLKGVDSTLKIQPAKLEDSAVYLCASSRGGSGQPQHFGDGTRLSIL.